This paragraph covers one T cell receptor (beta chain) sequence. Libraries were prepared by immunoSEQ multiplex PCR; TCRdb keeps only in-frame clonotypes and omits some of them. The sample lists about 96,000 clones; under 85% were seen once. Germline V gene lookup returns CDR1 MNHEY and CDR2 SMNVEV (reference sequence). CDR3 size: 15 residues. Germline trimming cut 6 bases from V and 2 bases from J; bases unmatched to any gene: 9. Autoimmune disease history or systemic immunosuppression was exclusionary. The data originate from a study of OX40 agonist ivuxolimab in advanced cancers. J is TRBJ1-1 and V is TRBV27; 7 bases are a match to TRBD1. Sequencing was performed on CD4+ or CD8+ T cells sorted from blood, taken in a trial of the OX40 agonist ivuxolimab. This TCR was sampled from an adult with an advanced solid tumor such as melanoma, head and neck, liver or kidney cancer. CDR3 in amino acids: CASSSPGGANTEAFF. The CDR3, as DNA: TGTGCCAGCAGCTCCCCAGGGGGGGCTAACACTGAAGCTTTCTTT.